This TCR beta chain was sequenced in a study of T cell changes during pregnancy in multiple sclerosis. Here immunoSEQ multiplex PCR was the method, and the copy in TCRdb shows in-frame clones only, minus some. The sample yields under 35,000 clones, more than 80% seen once. The CDR3 loop spans 13 amino acids. The V end lost 5 bases, the J end lost 0 bases, and 5 bases lay between the germline ends. CDR1 is SGHTA and CDR2 is FQGTGA in the germline V gene. Material: CD4+ T cells from peripheral blood mononuclear cells, obtained in the first trimester of pregnancy. This clonotype was sampled from a female donor with multiple sclerosis, enrolled in a pregnancy study. J is TRBJ2-1 and V is TRBV7-3; D is unclear. The CDR3 loop reads CASSSDSYNEQFF. As DNA, the CDR3 is TGTGCCAGCAGCAGCGACTCCTACAATGAGCAGTTCTTC.